The following is a TCR beta chain sequence with its context. Its antigen is currently unknown. The method, 5' RACE with UMI labels, was used to prepare the TRB cDNA libraries. TCRdb re-analyzed the 5' RACE reads; it lists each CDR3 protein once, without DNA. Across around 92,000 distinct CDR3 sequences, the top ten clones capture approximately 1.5% of the sample. These data are taken from a study of CXCR3-negative and CXCR3-positive naive CD8 T cells. Regarding the study as a whole: The majority of assays used fresh PBMCs, and CXCR3 expression partially decreased after cryopreservation. For naive cells, CXCR3-negative and CXCR3-positive subsets had similar TRBV-TRBJ usage; for memory cells, usage differed.

Naive CD8+ T cells had a CD45RO-CCR7+CD27+CD95- phenotype. The sequenced sample consisted of naive CXCR3- CD8+ T cells from blood. Described subset: CD45RO-CCR7+CD27+CD95- naive CD8+ T cells lacking CXCR3 (TNR3-). This clonotype originated in a human donor in good health. Some clones in this sample may be carry-over from other donors' samples.

This CDR3 reads CASRSHRDSPLHF. J is TRBJ1-6 and V is TRBV7-3; lacking DNA, the TRBD1 call made by TCRdb goes unchecked. CDR1 and CDR2 (germline): SGHTA, FQGTGA. This CDR3 has 13 residues. Drawing the rest from reference TRBV7-3 and TRBJ1-6, the complete variable domain is GAGVSQTPSNKVTEKGKYVELRCDPISGHTALYWYRQSLGQGPEFLIYFQGTGAADDSGLPNDRFFAVRPEGSVSTLKIQRTERGDSAVYLCASRSHRDSPLHFGNGTRLTVT.